This T cell receptor beta chain was sequenced during a study of Ad26.COV2.S vaccination and SARS-CoV-2 variants. Study findings and constraints: The TCR-based breadth and depth measures might underestimate overall T cell responses.

Treatment: 19 received Ad26.COV2.S at low or high dose, single or two shots; roughly five received placebo; per-sample allocation not given. The investigators took samples on day 63 after the first vaccine or placebo injection. Profiling relied on immunoSEQ multiplex PCR, and the TCRdb table lists in-frame clones only, not all of them. The data contain roughly 700,000 clones, about 90% of them singletons. Deletions cut 4 bases from V and 2 bases from J, with 11 bases between. In germline, CDR1 is SNHLY, CDR2 FYNNEI. There are 14 residues in the CDR3. A note on this clone: As yet, its antigen is unknown.

The receptor comes from a person between 18 and 65 years old who received the Ad26.COV2.S COVID-19 vaccine or a placebo. Sequenced here: peripheral blood, sampled in a trial of Ad26.COV2.S vaccine versus placebo. This chain uses TRBV2 with TRBJ2-5; tentatively, D is TRBD2 (5 bases). The CDR3: CASSVFRLQETQYF. CDR3 nucleotide sequence: TGTGCCAGCAGTGTATTTAGACTACAAGAGACCCAGTACTTC.